These T cell receptor beta chains were read from a single sample in a study of blood T cell repertoires in COVID-19. Sequencing was performed with immunoSEQ multiplex PCR; in TCRdb, only in-frame clones are kept and a portion is missing. The data show 210,000 or so clones, about nine tenths seen once. The sequenced sample consisted of peripheral blood. Source of these receptors: a woman aged 60-75 years with acute or convalescent COVID-19. CDR3s include the opening cysteine and the closing phenylalanine or tryptophan. The D gene is left open where the match is weak. Expanded clones get a size class; other rows say once, few or many, or leave the size out.

V gene: TRBV10-3; clone size: -; J gene: TRBJ1-5; D gene: TRBD1; CDR3 DNA: TGTGCCATCAGCGGCGGCGGGACAGGGTCGCAGCCCCAGCATTTT; CDR3 protein: CAISGGGTGSQPQHF
V gene: TRBV2; clone size: -; J gene: TRBJ2-1; D gene: TRBD2; CDR3 DNA: TGTGCCAGCTGGGGACTAGCGGGAGTAGAGCAGTTCTTC; CDR3 protein: CASWGLAGVEQFF
V gene: TRBV28; clone size: -; J gene: TRBJ2-7; D gene: TRBD2; CDR3 DNA: TGTGCCAGCAGTTCAAGGGGACTATTTTCCTACGAGCAGTACTTC; CDR3 protein: CASSSRGLFSYEQYF
V gene: TRBV15; clone size: -; J gene: TRBJ2-2; D gene: -; CDR3 DNA: TGTGCCACCAGCAGAGATACCCAGGGGACCGGGGAGCTGTTTTTT; CDR3 protein: CATSRDTQGTGELFF
V gene: TRBV15; clone size: -; J gene: TRBJ2-3; D gene: TRBD1; CDR3 DNA: TGTGCCACCAGCAGAGGGGTACAGGGGAGCACAGATACGCAGTATTTT; CDR3 protein: CATSRGVQGSTDTQYF
V gene: TRBV5-1; clone size: once; J gene: TRBJ2-7; D gene: -; CDR3 DNA: TGCGCCAGCAGCTCCCTAGCGGGACAGGAATACGAGCAGTACTTC; CDR3 protein: CASSSLAGQEYEQYF
V gene: TRBV20-1; clone size: -; J gene: TRBJ1-1; D gene: -; CDR3 DNA: TGCAGTGCTTCAGATCGCACTGAAGCTTTCTTT; CDR3 protein: CSASDRTEAFF
V gene: TRBV15; clone size: -; J gene: TRBJ2-1; D gene: -; CDR3 DNA: TGTGCCACCAGCAGTCAGGGGATCCCTGAGCAGTTCTTC; CDR3 protein: CATSSQGIPEQFF
V gene: TRBV7-9; clone size: -; J gene: TRBJ2-5; D gene: -; CDR3 DNA: TGTGCCAGCAGCTTATCAGGGAACCAAGAGACCCAGTACTTC; CDR3 protein: CASSLSGNQETQYF
V gene: TRBV5-1; clone size: -; J gene: TRBJ2-2; D gene: TRBD2; CDR3 DNA: TGCGCCAGCAGCAACCCTAGCGGGGCCTACACCGGGGAGCTGTTTTTT; CDR3 protein: CASSNPSGAYTGELFF
V gene: TRBV30; clone size: -; J gene: TRBJ1-3; D gene: -; CDR3 DNA: TGTGCCTGGAGTGTCCCCCGGGCCTCGGGGAACACCATATATTTT; CDR3 protein: CAWSVPRASGNTIYF
V gene: TRBV6-4; clone size: -; J gene: TRBJ1-5; D gene: TRBD1; CDR3 DNA: TGTGCCAGCAGTGAATCAGGGGGCGGTCAGCCCCAGCATTTT; CDR3 protein: CASSESGGGQPQHF
V gene: TRBV7-2; clone size: -; J gene: TRBJ1-3; D gene: -; CDR3 DNA: TGTGCCAGCAGCCCAGACAGGAACTCTGGAAACACCATATATTTT; CDR3 protein: CASSPDRNSGNTIYF
V gene: TRBV27; clone size: few; J gene: TRBJ2-7; D gene: -; CDR3 DNA: TGTGCCAGCAAGCAGGTCTACGAGCAGTACTTC; CDR3 protein: CASKQVYEQYF
V gene: TRBV7-9; clone size: -; J gene: TRBJ1-5; D gene: -; CDR3 DNA: TGTGCCAGCATGGGGGGACCTGGTAGCAATCAGCCCCAGCATTTT; CDR3 protein: CASMGGPGSNQPQHF
V gene: TRBV25-1; clone size: -; J gene: TRBJ2-1; D gene: -; CDR3 DNA: TGTGCCAGCAGTGATCCAGGGTACAATGAGCAGTTCTTC; CDR3 protein: CASSDPGYNEQFF
V gene: TRBV7-2; clone size: -; J gene: TRBJ2-1; D gene: -; CDR3 DNA: TGTGCCAGCAGCTTATCTCACTACCTACCCTACAATGAGCAGTTCTTC; CDR3 protein: CASSLSHYLPYNEQFF
V gene: TRBV7-6; clone size: -; J gene: TRBJ2-5; D gene: TRBD2; CDR3 DNA: TGTGCCAGCAGCTTAGTGATCAGCGGGGGACAGACCCAGTACTTC; CDR3 protein: CASSLVISGGQTQYF
V gene: TRBV28; clone size: -; J gene: TRBJ2-7; D gene: TRBD1; CDR3 DNA: TGTGCCAGCCGGGACAGCCACTACGAGCAGTACTTC; CDR3 protein: CASRDSHYEQYF
V gene: TRBV28; clone size: few; J gene: TRBJ2-1; D gene: TRBD1; CDR3 DNA: TGTGCCAGCAGTTCCCGGACAGGGGAATCCTACAATGAGCAGTTCTTC; CDR3 protein: CASSSRTGESYNEQFF
V gene: TRBV5-6; clone size: -; J gene: TRBJ2-3; D gene: TRBD1; CDR3 DNA: TGTGCCAGCAGCTCTCGAGCCAGGGGGCGAGTGGATACGCAGTATTTT; CDR3 protein: CASSSRARGRVDTQYF
V gene: TRBV5-6; clone size: -; J gene: TRBJ1-2; D gene: -; CDR3 DNA: TGTGCCAGCAGCCCGGACAGAGTTTACTATGGCTACACCTTC; CDR3 protein: CASSPDRVYYGYTF
V gene: TRBV18; clone size: -; J gene: TRBJ1-2; D gene: -; CDR3 DNA: TGTGCCAGCTCGCAGGCTCTCGGGGACTATGGCTACACCTTC; CDR3 protein: CASSQALGDYGYTF
V gene: TRBV6-5; clone size: -; J gene: TRBJ2-7; D gene: TRBD1; CDR3 DNA: TGTGCCAGCACCAAAGGACAGGGAACCTACGAGCAGTACTTC; CDR3 protein: CASTKGQGTYEQYF
V gene: TRBV6-5; clone size: -; J gene: TRBJ1-2; D gene: -; CDR3 DNA: TGTGCCAGCAGCAGTAGTAGGGATGGGGCCTATGGCTACACCTTC; CDR3 protein: CASSSSRDGAYGYTF
V gene: TRBV30; clone size: few; J gene: TRBJ1-5; D gene: TRBD1; CDR3 DNA: TGTGCCTGGAAGGACTACCGACAGGGGGCAGGGCAGCCCCAGCATTTT; CDR3 protein: CAWKDYRQGAGQPQHF
V gene: TRBV6-5; clone size: -; J gene: TRBJ2-6; D gene: TRBD1; CDR3 DNA: TGTGCCAGCAGTTACCCAACAGGGGTTGGGGCCAACGTCCTGACTTTC; CDR3 protein: CASSYPTGVGANVLTF
V gene: TRBV10-3; clone size: -; J gene: TRBJ1-4; D gene: -; CDR3 DNA: TGTGCCTCTGGGTCGGGAGCTAATGAAAAACTGTTTTTT; CDR3 protein: CASGSGANEKLFF
V gene: TRBV6-4; clone size: -; J gene: TRBJ1-6; D gene: TRBD1; CDR3 DNA: TGTGCCAGCAGCCAGACAGGGCTGGGAATTTCACCCCTCCACTTT; CDR3 protein: CASSQTGLGISPLHF
V gene: TRBV4-2; clone size: -; J gene: TRBJ2-4; D gene: TRBD2; CDR3 DNA: TGTGCCAGCAGCCAAGATGGGGGCGGGACTAGCGGGAGTGGAGCCAAAAACATTCAGTACTTC; CDR3 protein: CASSQDGGGTSGSGAKNIQYF
V gene: TRBV5-1; clone size: -; J gene: TRBJ1-1; D gene: -; CDR3 DNA: TGCGCCAGCAGCGATCTTTGGAGCGCTTTCTTT; CDR3 protein: CASSDLWSAFF